The clone carrying this TCR beta chain was seen more than once but under ten times. What it recognizes is unknown. CDR3 size: 15 residues. The V gene's germline CDR1 is KGHSH and CDR2 LQKENI. V dropped 6 bases and J dropped 6 bases, with 18 bases sitting between them. The data originate from a study of regulatory T cells in long-lasting Graves disease. Construction of the TCR beta libraries employed iRepertoire HTBI primers in conjunction with Arm-PCR of CDR3 regions. Per the authors' pipeline: Gene usage covered over 55 TRBV and 14 to 15 TRBJ segments. One entry per CDR3 protein results from TCRdb running MiXCR on the multiplex PCR reads. TCRdb's processing, not the authors', yielded these V and J calls. The sample contains 400,000 to 500,000 distinct CDR3 sequences, about 16% of which appear only once. Study-wide results and caveats: Researchers examined only peripheral blood and not thyroid tissue. Favored gene segments in persistent disease were TRBV28, TRBJ1-2 and TRBJ2-5.

The time point: newly diagnosed GD, antithyroid drugs for less than 3 months. There was RNA extracted from PBMCs, and the TCR library was made from it. The data were also submitted as part of a second study, on T cells in Graves' hyperthyroidism and ophthalmopathy.

This receptor was obtained from a woman younger than 30 with Graves disease. This specimen was peripheral blood mononuclear cells (PBMCs), taken at new diagnosis, from a patient treated with antithyroid drugs. The chain links TRBV18 to TRBJ2-1; no definite D call. CDR3 sequence (DNA): TGTGCCAGCTCCCCCTCCCCGCTCAACCCCAATGAGCAGTTCTTC. Encoded protein: CASSPSPLNPNEQFF.